This TCR beta chain is from a study of PD-1 blockade in classical Hodgkin lymphoma. Time point of the sample: newly diagnosed, previously untreated cHL patient sample. The investigators isolated CD8+ T cells from thawed PBMCs using magnetic negative selection. Comparison used PBMCs from newly diagnosed, untreated classical Hodgkin lymphoma. The CDR3 has 15 residues. V was pared by 3 bases and J by 2 bases, with 6 bases of the junction left unmatched. From germline, CDR1 is SGHNT and CDR2 YYREEE (reference sequence). Profiled with immunoSEQ multiplex PCR; TCRdb holds only in-frame clones, not every one. This table holds 8,500 to 10,000 clones, approximately 92% found once.

The TCR was taken from a human donor with classical Hodgkin lymphoma. The sample taken for sequencing was CD8+ T cells from blood. The chain combines TRBV5-4 with TRBJ2-7, with 9 bases that match TRBD2. The CDR3 nucleotides are TGTGCCAGCAGCTGGGGACTAGCCGGGACCTACGAGCAGTACTTC. Its protein is CASSWGLAGTYEQYF.